The T cell receptor beta chain under discussion was sequenced for a study of T-cell memory formation after mild COVID-19. TCRdb ran MiXCR on the 5' RACE reads and lists one entry per CDR3 protein. Of 140,000 or so distinct CDR3 sequences listed, 6% were seen once; the top ten hold 2% to 2.5%. This clonotype was observed a handful of times. Deletions cut 7 bases from V and 4 bases from J, with 13 bases between. The CDR3 consists of 14 residues. Looked up from germline, CDR1 is LNHDA and CDR2 is SQIVND (reference sequence). The chain couples TRBV19 to TRBJ2-2; no definite D call. Source material: PBMCs or a T cell subset sorted from them (not recorded which). This sequence was found in an adult woman who had mild COVID-19 (a few samples of this study predate the infection). Cell type and time point are not known. The chain's CDR3 is CASIPPGSTGELFF. The CDR3 bases are TGTGCCAGTATCCCCCCCGGCTCCACCGGGGAGCTGTTTTTT.